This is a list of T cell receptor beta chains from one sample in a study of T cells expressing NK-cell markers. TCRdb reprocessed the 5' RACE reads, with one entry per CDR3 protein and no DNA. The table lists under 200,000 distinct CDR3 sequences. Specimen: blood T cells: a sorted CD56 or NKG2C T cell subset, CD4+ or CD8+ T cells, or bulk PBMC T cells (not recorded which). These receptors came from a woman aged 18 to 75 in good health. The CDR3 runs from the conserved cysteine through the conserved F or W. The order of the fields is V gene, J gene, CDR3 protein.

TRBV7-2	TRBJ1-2	CASSLERSYGYTF
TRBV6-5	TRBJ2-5	CASSYFTGIQETQYF
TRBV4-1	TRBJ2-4	CASSQVLAGGPAKNIQYF
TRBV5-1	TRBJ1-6	CASSPLGGNNSPLHF
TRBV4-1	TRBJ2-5	CASSQGIGQGGETQYF
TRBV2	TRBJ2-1	CASRGSIAGGSEQFF
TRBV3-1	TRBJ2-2	CASRSGGTNTGELFF
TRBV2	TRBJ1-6	CASKAGTGGYSPLHF
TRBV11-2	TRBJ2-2	CASLGLAVTGELFF
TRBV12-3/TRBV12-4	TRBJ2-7	CATRVGSSYEQYF
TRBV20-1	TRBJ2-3	CSARLSSGPGDTQYF
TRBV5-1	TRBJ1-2	CASSTGQGGGYTF
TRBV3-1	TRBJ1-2	CASSPRDTPSYGYTF
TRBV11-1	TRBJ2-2	CASSLEGRREGTGELFF
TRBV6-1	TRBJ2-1	CASSETFYNEQFF